This TCR beta chain was found in a study of OX40 agonist ivuxolimab in advanced cancers. Study details: Previous treatment with anti-PD-1, anti-PD-L1 or anti-CTLA-4 therapy was allowed; roughly 40% had received some.

Sequencing used immunoSEQ multiplex PCR; TCRdb keeps in-frame clones, though not all of them. The sample records some 82,000 clones, roughly 90% being singletons. Germline values: CDR1 SEHNR, CDR2 FQNEAQ (reference sequence). V shed 0 bases and J shed 6 bases, with 13 bases lying between them. The CDR3 spans 15 residues. Specimen: CD4+ or CD8+ T cells sorted from blood, collected in a trial of the OX40 agonist ivuxolimab. This sequence joins TRBV7-9 and TRBJ2-3, with D maybe TRBD2 (5 bases). The clonotype was recovered from an adult with an advanced solid tumor such as melanoma, head and neck, liver or kidney cancer. The CDR3 DNA reads TGTGCCAGCAGCTTAGCGAATGGGAGATCTGATACGCAGTATTTT. It encodes CASSLANGRSDTQYF.